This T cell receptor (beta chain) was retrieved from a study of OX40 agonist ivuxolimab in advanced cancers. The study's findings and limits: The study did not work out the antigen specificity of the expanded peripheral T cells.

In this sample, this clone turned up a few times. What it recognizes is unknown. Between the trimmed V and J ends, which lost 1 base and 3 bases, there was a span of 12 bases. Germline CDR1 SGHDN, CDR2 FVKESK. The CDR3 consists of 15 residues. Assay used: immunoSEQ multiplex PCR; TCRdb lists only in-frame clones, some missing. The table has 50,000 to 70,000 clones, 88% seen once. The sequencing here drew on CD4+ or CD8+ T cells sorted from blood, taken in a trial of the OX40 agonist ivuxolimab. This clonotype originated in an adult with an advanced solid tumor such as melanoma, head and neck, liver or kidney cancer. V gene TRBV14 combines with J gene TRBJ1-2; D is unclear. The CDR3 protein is CASSQGSQRHYGYTF. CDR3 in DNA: TGTGCCAGCAGCCAAGGGTCACAGAGACACTATGGCTACACCTTC. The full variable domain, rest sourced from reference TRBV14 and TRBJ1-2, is EAGVTQFPSHSVIEKGQTVTLRCDPISGHDNLYWYRRVMGKEIKFLLHFVKESKQDESGMPNNRFLAERTGGTYSTLKVQPAELEDSGVYFCASSQGSQRHYGYTFGSGTRLTVV.